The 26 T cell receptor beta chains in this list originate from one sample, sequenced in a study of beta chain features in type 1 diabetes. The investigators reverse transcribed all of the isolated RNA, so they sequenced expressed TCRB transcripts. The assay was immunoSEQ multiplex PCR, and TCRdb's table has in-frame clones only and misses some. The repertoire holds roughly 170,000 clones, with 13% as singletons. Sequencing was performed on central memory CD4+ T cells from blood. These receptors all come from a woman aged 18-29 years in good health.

In nucleotides, the CDR3 is TGTGCCACCTCCGATCCTACGGCGGGACAGAGCTACGAGCAGTACTTC. Its translation is CATSDPTAGQSYEQYF. The rearrangement links TRBV25-1 to TRBJ2-7, with a possible D match to TRBD1 (7 bases). Trimming removed 10 bases at V and 3 bases at J, with 25 bases between. This CDR3 spans 16 amino acids. Germline lookup yields CDR1 MGHDK and CDR2 SYGVNS.

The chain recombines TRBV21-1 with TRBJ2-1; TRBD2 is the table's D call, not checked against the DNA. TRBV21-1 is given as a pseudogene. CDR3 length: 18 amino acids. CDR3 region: CASTHKGLAGGPYNEQFF. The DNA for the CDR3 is TGTGCCAGCACCCACAAGGGACTAGCGGGAGGGCCCTACAATGAGCAGTTCTTC.

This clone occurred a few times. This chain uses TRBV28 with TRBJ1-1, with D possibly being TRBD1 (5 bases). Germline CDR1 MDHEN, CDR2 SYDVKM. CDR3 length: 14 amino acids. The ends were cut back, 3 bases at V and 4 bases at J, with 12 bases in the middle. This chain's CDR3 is CASSFGWGGTEAFF. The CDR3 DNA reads TGTGCCAGCAGTTTCGGGTGGGGGGGCACTGAAGCTTTCTTT.

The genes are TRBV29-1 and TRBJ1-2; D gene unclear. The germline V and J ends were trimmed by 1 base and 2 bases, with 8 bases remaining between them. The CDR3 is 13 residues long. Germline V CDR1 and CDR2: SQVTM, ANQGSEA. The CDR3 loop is CSVEVQANYGYTF. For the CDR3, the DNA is TGCAGCGTTGAAGTTCAGGCGAACTATGGCTACACCTTC.

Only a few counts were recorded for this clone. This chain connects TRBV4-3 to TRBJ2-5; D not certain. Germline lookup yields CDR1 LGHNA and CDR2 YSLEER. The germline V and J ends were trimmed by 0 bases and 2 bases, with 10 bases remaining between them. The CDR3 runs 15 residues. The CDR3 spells CASSQEYGRQETQYF. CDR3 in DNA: TGCGCCAGCAGCCAAGAGTACGGCAGGCAAGAGACCCAGTACTTC.

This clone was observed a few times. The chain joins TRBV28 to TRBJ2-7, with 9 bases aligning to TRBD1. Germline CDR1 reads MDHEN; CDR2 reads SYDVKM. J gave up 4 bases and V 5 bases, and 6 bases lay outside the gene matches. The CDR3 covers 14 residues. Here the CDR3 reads CASSPGQGRYEQYF. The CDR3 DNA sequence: TGTGCCAGCAGTCCGGGACAGGGTAGGTACGAGCAGTACTTC.

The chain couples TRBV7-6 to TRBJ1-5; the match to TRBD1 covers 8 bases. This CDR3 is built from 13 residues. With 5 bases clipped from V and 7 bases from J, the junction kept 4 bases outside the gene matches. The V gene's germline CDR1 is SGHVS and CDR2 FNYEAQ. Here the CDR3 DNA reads TGTGCCAGCAGCGCCAGACAGGGGCAGCCCCAGCATTTT. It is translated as CASSARQGQPQHF.

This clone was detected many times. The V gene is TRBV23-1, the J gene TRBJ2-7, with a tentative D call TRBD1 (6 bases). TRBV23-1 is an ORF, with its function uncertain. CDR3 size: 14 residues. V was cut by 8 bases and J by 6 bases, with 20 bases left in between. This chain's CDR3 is CASGPGHQLLEQYF. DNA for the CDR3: TGCGCCAGCGGACCGGGACATCAACTGCTCGAGCAGTACTTC.

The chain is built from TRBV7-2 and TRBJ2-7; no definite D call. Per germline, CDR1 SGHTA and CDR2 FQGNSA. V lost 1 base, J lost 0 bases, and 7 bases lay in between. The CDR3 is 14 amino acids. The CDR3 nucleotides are TGTGCCAGCAGCTTAGTAAGGAGCTCCTACGAGCAGTACTTC. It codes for CASSLVRSSYEQYF.

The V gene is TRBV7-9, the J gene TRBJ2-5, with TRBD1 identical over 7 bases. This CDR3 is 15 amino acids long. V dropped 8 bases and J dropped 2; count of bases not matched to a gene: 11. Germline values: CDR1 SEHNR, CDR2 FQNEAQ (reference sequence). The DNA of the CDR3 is TGTGCCAGCTGCCGAGGTCGGACAGGACAAGAGACCCAGTACTTC. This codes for CASCRGRTGQETQYF.

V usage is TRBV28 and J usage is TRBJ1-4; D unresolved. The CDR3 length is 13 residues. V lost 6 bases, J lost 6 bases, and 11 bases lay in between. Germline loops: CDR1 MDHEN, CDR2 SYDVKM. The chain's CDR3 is CASSSPGDEKLFF. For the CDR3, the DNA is TGTGCCAGCAGCAGCCCCGGGGATGAAAAACTGTTTTTT.

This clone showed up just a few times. The CDR3 DNA follows: TGTGCCAGCAGTTTGTCCAGGGGGTATGAAAAACTGTTTTTT. The encoded protein is CASSLSRGYEKLFF. The J gene is TRBJ1-4, the V gene TRBV28, with 7 bases matching TRBD1. CDR1 MDHEN and CDR2 SYDVKM come from the germline V gene. The J segment lost 6 bases and the V segment lost 3 bases, leaving 4 bases of the junction unmatched. This CDR3 is 14 amino acids long.

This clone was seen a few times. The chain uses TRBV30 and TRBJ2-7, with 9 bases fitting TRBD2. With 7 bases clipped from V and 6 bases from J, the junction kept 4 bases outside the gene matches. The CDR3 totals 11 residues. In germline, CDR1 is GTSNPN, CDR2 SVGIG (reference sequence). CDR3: CAFQRGVEQYF. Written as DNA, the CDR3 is TGTGCCTTTCAGCGGGGGGTCGAGCAGTACTTC.

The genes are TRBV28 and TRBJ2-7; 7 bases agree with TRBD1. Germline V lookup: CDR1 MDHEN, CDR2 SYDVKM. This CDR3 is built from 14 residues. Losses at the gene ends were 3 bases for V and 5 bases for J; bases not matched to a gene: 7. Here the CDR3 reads CASSLFNRGNEQYF. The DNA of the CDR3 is TGTGCCAGCAGTTTGTTTAACAGGGGAAACGAGCAGTACTTC.

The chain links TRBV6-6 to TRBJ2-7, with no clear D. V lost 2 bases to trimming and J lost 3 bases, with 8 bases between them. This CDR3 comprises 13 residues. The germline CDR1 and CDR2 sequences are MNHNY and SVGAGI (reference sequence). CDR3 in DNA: TGTGCCAGCAGTTACCCGCGGAGCTACGAGCAGTACTTC. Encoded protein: CASSYPRSYEQYF.

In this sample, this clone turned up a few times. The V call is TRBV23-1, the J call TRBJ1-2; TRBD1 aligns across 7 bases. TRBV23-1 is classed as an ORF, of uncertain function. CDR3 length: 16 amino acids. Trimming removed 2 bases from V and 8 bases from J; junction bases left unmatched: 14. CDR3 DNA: TGCGCCAGCAGTCAACCAATCACTGAGGGGGCAGAGGGCTACACCTTC. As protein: CASSQPITEGAEGYTF.

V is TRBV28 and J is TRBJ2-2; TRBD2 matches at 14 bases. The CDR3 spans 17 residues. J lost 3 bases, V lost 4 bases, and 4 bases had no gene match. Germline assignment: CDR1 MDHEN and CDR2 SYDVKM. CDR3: CASSSWTSGRYTGELFF. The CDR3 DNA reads TGTGCCAGCAGTTCCTGGACTAGCGGGAGGTACACCGGGGAGCTGTTTTTT.

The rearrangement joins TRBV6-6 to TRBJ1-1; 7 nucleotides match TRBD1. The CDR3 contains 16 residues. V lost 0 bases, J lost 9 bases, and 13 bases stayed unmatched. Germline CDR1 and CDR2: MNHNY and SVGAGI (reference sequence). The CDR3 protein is CASSYSTGGLTGQAFF. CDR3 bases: TGTGCCAGCAGTTACTCGACTGGGGGCCTGACAGGGCAAGCTTTCTTT.

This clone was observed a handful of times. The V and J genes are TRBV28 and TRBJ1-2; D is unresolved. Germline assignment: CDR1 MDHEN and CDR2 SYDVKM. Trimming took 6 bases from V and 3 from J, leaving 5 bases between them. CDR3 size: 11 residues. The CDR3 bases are TGTGCCAGCAGCGTTGACTATGGCTACACCTTC. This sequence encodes CASSVDYGYTF.

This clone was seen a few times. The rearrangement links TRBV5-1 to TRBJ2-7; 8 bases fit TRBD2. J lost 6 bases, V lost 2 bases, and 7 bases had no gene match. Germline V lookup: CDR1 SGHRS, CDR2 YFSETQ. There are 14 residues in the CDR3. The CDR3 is CASSLAGEAFEQYF. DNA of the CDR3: TGCGCCAGCAGCTTAGCGGGAGAGGCATTCGAGCAGTACTTC.

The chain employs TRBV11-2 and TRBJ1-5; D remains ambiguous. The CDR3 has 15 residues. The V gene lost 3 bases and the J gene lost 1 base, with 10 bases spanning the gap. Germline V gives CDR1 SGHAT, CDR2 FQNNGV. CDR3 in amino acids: CASSFVTGSNQPQHF. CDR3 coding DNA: TGTGCCAGCAGCTTTGTTACCGGGAGCAATCAGCCCCAGCATTTT.

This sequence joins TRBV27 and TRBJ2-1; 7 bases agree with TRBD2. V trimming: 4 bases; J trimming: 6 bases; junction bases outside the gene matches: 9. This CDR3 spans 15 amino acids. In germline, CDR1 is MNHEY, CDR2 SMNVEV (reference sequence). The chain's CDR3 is CASSSNRLAPNEQFF. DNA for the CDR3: TGTGCCAGCAGTTCAAACCGACTAGCTCCCAATGAGCAGTTCTTC.

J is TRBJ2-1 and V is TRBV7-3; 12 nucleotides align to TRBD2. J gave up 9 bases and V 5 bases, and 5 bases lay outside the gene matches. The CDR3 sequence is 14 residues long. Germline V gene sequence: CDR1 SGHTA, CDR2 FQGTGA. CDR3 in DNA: TGTGCCAGCAGCGAGGGACTAGCGGGTTCTGAGCAGTTCTTC. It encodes CASSEGLAGSEQFF.

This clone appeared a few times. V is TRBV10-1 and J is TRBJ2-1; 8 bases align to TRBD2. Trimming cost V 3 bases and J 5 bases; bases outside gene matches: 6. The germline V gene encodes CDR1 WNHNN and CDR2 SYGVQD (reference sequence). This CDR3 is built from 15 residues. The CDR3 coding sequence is TGCGCCAGCAGTGACCGAACTAGCGGACACAATGAGCAGTTCTTC. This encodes CASSDRTSGHNEQFF.

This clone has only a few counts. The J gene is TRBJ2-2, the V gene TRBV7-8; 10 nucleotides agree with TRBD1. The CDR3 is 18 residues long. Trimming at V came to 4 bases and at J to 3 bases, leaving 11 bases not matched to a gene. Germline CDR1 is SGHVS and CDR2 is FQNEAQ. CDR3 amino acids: CASSSRPPGQGYTGELFF. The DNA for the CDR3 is TGTGCCAGCAGCTCAAGACCCCCGGGACAGGGGTACACCGGGGAGCTGTTTTTT.

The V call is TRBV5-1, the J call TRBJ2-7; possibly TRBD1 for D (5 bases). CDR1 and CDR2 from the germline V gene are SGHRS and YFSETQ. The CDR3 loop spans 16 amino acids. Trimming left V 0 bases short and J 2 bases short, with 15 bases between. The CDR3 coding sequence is TGCGCCAGCAGCTTGGCTCTGACGCAGGGTGCCTACGAGCAGTACTTC. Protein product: CASSLALTQGAYEQYF.